This T cell receptor (beta chain) stems from a study of shared clonotypes between healthy human individuals. Study observations and caveats: Incompleteness in sorted-subset sequencing, despite large depth, was shown by rarefaction.

Germline V CDR1 and CDR2: SGHNT, YYREEE (reference sequence). The CDR3 length is 11 residues. V shed 3 bases and J shed 6 bases, with 7 bases lying between them. Using immunoSEQ multiplex PCR, the repertoire was profiled, and TCRdb retains in-frame clones only, with some absent. In the table there are 2 million to 3 million clones, approximately 93% of which are singletons. A remark on this clone: Its cognate antigen is unknown.

This clonotype was sampled from a man younger than 35 in good health. Some clones in this sample may be carry-over from other donors' samples. The chain couples TRBV5-4 to TRBJ2-7, with TRBD2 as a possible D gene (5 bases). The specimen sequenced was naive CD4+ T cells from PBMCs. Sample subset: CD45RA+ positively selected. The CDR3 region is CASSSSSEQYF. The CDR3, as DNA: TGTGCCAGCAGCTCTAGCTCCGAGCAGTACTTC.